What follows are 32 T cell receptor beta chains derived from one specimen sequenced in a study of OX40 agonist ivuxolimab in advanced cancers. Measured with immunoSEQ multiplex PCR; TCRdb has only the in-frame clones, and not every one. The sample contains about 91,000 clones, approximately 85% of which appear only once. The sample in question was CD4+ or CD8+ T cells sorted from blood, obtained in a trial of the OX40 agonist ivuxolimab. Receptors were obtained from an adult with an advanced solid tumor such as melanoma, head and neck, liver or kidney cancer.

This rearrangement joins TRBV19 to TRBJ2-2; 10 nucleotides line up with TRBD1. From germline, CDR1 is LNHDA and CDR2 SQIVND (reference sequence). J lost 4 bases, V lost 9 bases, and 2 bases had no gene match. This CDR3 has 13 amino acids. CDR3 region: CASGTGVTGELFF. CDR3 nucleotides: TGTGCCAGCGGGACAGGGGTCACCGGGGAGCTGTTTTTT.

The chain couples TRBV10-1 to TRBJ2-3; TRBD2 aligns across 9 bases. V dropped 1 base and J dropped 0; count of bases not matched to a gene: 8. CDR1 and CDR2 (germline): WNHNN, SYGVQD (reference sequence). This CDR3 region has 18 residues. The CDR3 region has the DNA TGCGCCAGCAGTGAGTTCTTACTGCGGGGGGGGAGCACAGATACGCAGTATTTT. Its protein product is CASSEFLLRGGSTDTQYF.

This clone was found once. The chain is built from TRBV6-5 and TRBJ2-7; D is perhaps TRBD2 (6 bases). The CDR3 loop spans 15 amino acids. Germline V gene sequence: CDR1 MNHEY, CDR2 SVGAGI. Trimming left V 2 bases short and J 2 bases short, with 13 bases between. Here the CDR3 DNA reads TGTGCCAGCAGTTACGGGCGGGGCCTTACCTACGAGCAGTACTTC. It specifies CASSYGRGLTYEQYF.

DNA of the CDR3: TGTGCCAGCAGTTACTTGAGCGGGAGGGCCGCAAATGAGCAGTTCTTC. As protein: CASSYLSGRAANEQFF. The chain carries TRBV6-5 and TRBJ2-1; 10 bases agree with TRBD2. With V trimmed by 1 base and J by 7 bases, 7 bases remained unmatched. The CDR3 has 16 amino acids. Germline V gene data show CDR1 as MNHEY and CDR2 as SVGAGI.

The sample holds one count of this clone. V usage is TRBV29-1 and J usage is TRBJ1-2; the D is unclear. Trimming removed 4 bases at V and 5 bases at J, with 8 bases between. CDR3 length equals 11 residues. From germline, CDR1 is SQVTM and CDR2 ANQGSEA. CDR3 sequence: CSVGAEYGYTF. The CDR3 coding sequence is TGCAGCGTTGGGGCAGAGTATGGCTACACCTTC.

This chain joins TRBV5-5 and TRBJ1-5, with 7 positions matching TRBD1. The length of the CDR3 is 15 residues. Per germline, CDR1 SGHKS and CDR2 YYEKEE (reference sequence). V was pared by 2 bases and J by 2 bases, with 4 bases of the junction left unmatched. The CDR3 nucleotides are TGTGCCAGCAGCTTAGCAGGGGGAGGCAATCAGCCCCAGCATTTT. This encodes CASSLAGGGNQPQHF. Variable domain in full (rest from reference TRBV5-5 and TRBJ1-5): DAGVTQSPTHLIKTRGQQVTLRCSPISGHKSVSWYQQVLGQGPQFIFQYYEKEERGRGNFPDRFSARQFPNYSSELNVNALLLGDSALYLCASSLAGGGNQPQHFGDGTRLSIL.

The V and J genes are TRBV4-2 and TRBJ2-3, with D uncertain. The ends were cut back, 0 bases at V and 1 base at J, with 5 bases in the middle. Germline CDR1 reads LGHNA; CDR2 reads YNFKEQ. The CDR3 runs 14 residues. CDR3 nucleotide sequence: TGTGCCAGCAGCCAAGATCGCCGCACAGATACGCAGTATTTT. It specifies CASSQDRRTDTQYF.

The gene calls are TRBV2 and TRBJ2-3; 16 nucleotides match TRBD2. The trim removed 6 bases at V and 11 bases at J, leaving 8 bases unmatched. CDR1 SNHLY and CDR2 FYNNEI come from the germline V gene. CDR3 length: 15 residues. As DNA, the CDR3 is TGTGCCAGCAGGGGAGGGACTAGCGGGGGGGCCTTGCAGTATTTT. This sequence encodes CASRGGTSGGALQYF. The variable domain in full, completed from reference TRBV2 and TRBJ2-3, reads EPEVTQTPSHQVTQMGQEVILRCVPISNHLYFYWYRQILGQKVEFLVSFYNNEISEKSEIFDDQFSVERPDGSNFTLKIRSTKLEDSAMYFCASRGGTSGGALQYFGPGTRLTVL.

The CDR3 is CASSISLAGGQETQYF. The CDR3 coding sequence is TGTGCCAGTAGTATATCACTAGCGGGGGGGCAAGAGACCCAGTACTTC. V and J are TRBV19 and TRBJ2-5, with TRBD2 matching 13 bases. CDR1 and CDR2 (germline): LNHDA, SQIVND (reference sequence). This CDR3 contains 16 residues. Germline trimming cut 2 bases from V and 2 bases from J; bases unmatched to any gene: 2.

The genes are TRBV10-3 and TRBJ2-5; 8 positions match TRBD2. Looked up from germline, CDR1 is ENHRY and CDR2 is SYGVKD. The CDR3 is 14 amino acids. V lost 2 bases, J lost 1 base, and 0 bases stayed unmatched. The CDR3 sequence is CAISEGLAQETQYF. CDR3 in DNA: TGTGCCATCAGTGAGGGACTAGCCCAAGAGACCCAGTACTTC.

The DNA of the CDR3 is TGTGCCAGCAGTGACCTCGGACGGGGGGCCCAGTACTTC. The encoded protein is CASSDLGRGAQYF. This rearrangement joins TRBV6-1 to TRBJ2-5; 7 nucleotides align to TRBD2. V dropped 3 bases and J dropped 9; count of bases not matched to a gene: 7. This CDR3 region has 13 residues. From germline, CDR1 is MNHNS and CDR2 SASEGT.

The chain links TRBV19 to TRBJ1-6; D gene uncertain. Germline lookup yields CDR1 LNHDA and CDR2 SQIVND (reference sequence). V was shortened by 9 bases and J by 10 bases, with 19 bases between the two germline ends. This CDR3 has 14 residues. This CDR3 is CASTPAPPWSPLHF. CDR3 in DNA: TGTGCCAGCACCCCCGCGCCCCCATGGTCACCCCTCCACTTT.

J is TRBJ1-4 and V is TRBV5-1; 7 nucleotides align to TRBD1. The CDR3 runs to 15 residues. The germline gives CDR1 SGHRS, CDR2 YFSETQ. The V gene end was trimmed by 0 bases and the J gene end by 7 bases; junction bases not matched to a gene: 6. CDR3 in amino acids: CASSLGQGIGEKLFF. CDR3 DNA: TGCGCCAGCAGCTTGGGACAGGGTATAGGTGAAAAACTGTTTTTT.

This clone was found once. The J gene is TRBJ1-5, the V gene TRBV6-1; D is perhaps TRBD1 (6 bases). V was cut by 3 bases and J by 4 bases, with 7 bases left in between. Germline CDR1 is MNHNS and CDR2 is SASEGT. This CDR3 comprises 13 residues. DNA for the CDR3: TGTGCCAGCAGTGATCAGGGGAATCAGCCCCAGCATTTT. It is translated as CASSDQGNQPQHF.

DNA for the CDR3: TGTGCCACCAGCAGGGGAAGGGGCCAAGAGACCCAGTACTTC. This encodes CATSRGRGQETQYF. The chain carries TRBV15 and TRBJ2-5; D perhaps matches TRBD1 (5 bases). This CDR3 is built from 14 residues. V was clipped by 3 bases and J by 1 base, with 9 bases between them. The V gene's germline CDR1 is LNHNV and CDR2 YYDKDF (reference sequence).

CDR3 sequence: CASSPVAGAQETQYF. The CDR3 nucleotides are TGTGCCAGCTCACCGGTTGCGGGGGCACAAGAGACCCAGTACTTC. The chain is built from TRBV18 and TRBJ2-5; D is perhaps TRBD2 (7 bases). The germline CDR1 and CDR2 sequences are KGHSH and LQKENI. Deletions cut 3 bases from V and 2 bases from J, with 13 bases between. CDR3 length equals 15 residues.

This clone was seen a few times. This chain uses TRBV12-5 with TRBJ2-2, with D uncertain. The V end lost 0 bases, the J end lost 0 bases, and 8 bases lay between the germline ends. The V gene's germline CDR1 is LGHNT and CDR2 FRNRAP. The CDR3 sequence is 16 residues long. Here the CDR3 DNA reads TGTGCTAGTGGTTTGGTACAAGGCCCGAACACCGGGGAGCTGTTTTTT. It specifies CASGLVQGPNTGELFF.

V usage is TRBV11-2 and J usage is TRBJ2-7; 7 positions agree with TRBD1. The CDR3 runs 14 residues. Germline lookup yields CDR1 SGHAT and CDR2 FQNNGV. V dropped 5 bases and J dropped 5; count of bases not matched to a gene: 9. CDR3 sequence reads: CASSRWTGGNEQYF. The CDR3 DNA follows: TGTGCCAGCAGCCGTTGGACAGGAGGCAACGAGCAGTACTTC.

This clone was recorded a few times. The chain combines TRBV7-3 with TRBJ2-2, with D tentatively TRBD1 (6 bases). Trimming cost V 5 bases and J 0 bases, with 19 bases left between them. The CDR3 runs 18 residues. Germline values: CDR1 SGHTA, CDR2 FQGTGA. CDR3 DNA: TGTGCCAGCAGCCTTTTCCCACAGGGATCGGCGAACACCGGGGAGCTGTTTTTT. It yields the protein CASSLFPQGSANTGELFF.

This sequence joins TRBV5-8 and TRBJ2-5; D is perhaps TRBD1 (8 bases). V shed 3 bases and J shed 7 bases, with 19 bases lying between them. The CDR3 runs 15 residues. Germline CDR1 reads SGHTS; CDR2 reads YDEGEE. The CDR3 DNA follows: TGTGCCAGCAGCTGGGGGGGACAGGCGGACTCGACCCAGTACTTC. This sequence encodes CASSWGGQADSTQYF.

The rearrangement joins TRBV6-6 to TRBJ2-1, with D possibly being TRBD1 (5 bases). CDR1 MNHNY and CDR2 SVGAGI come from the germline V gene (reference sequence). The CDR3 runs 14 residues. Trimming removed 9 bases from V and 0 bases from J, with 12 bases in between. This CDR3 reads CASNAGASYNEQFF. In nucleotides, the CDR3 is TGTGCCAGTAATGCTGGGGCCTCCTACAATGAGCAGTTCTTC.

V gene TRBV19 combines with J gene TRBJ1-2, with no clear D. The V end lost 1 base, the J end lost 3 bases, and 15 bases lay between the germline ends. The CDR3 loop spans 16 amino acids. From germline, CDR1 is LNHDA and CDR2 SQIVND (reference sequence). The CDR3 is CASSIVPDGWDYGYTF. The CDR3 DNA is TGTGCCAGTAGTATAGTCCCAGACGGCTGGGACTATGGCTACACCTTC.

This chain joins TRBV6-5 and TRBJ1-1; perhaps TRBD1 as D (5 bases). The CDR3 totals 14 residues. Between the trimmed V and J ends, which lost 2 bases and 2 bases, there was a span of 9 bases. The germline CDR1 and CDR2 sequences are MNHEY and SVGAGI. CDR3 sequence reads: CASSYRRDNTEAFF. The CDR3 DNA reads as TGTGCCAGCAGTTACCGACGGGACAACACTGAAGCTTTCTTT.

The chain couples TRBV15 to TRBJ2-3, with TRBD2 identical over 13 bases. From germline, CDR1 is LNHNV and CDR2 YYDKDF (reference sequence). The CDR3 extends over 17 amino acids. With 3 bases clipped from V and 4 bases from J, the junction kept 7 bases outside the gene matches. The CDR3 sequence: CATSRTSGGTGADTQYF. CDR3 nucleotide sequence: TGTGCCACCAGCAGGACTAGCGGGGGGACAGGGGCAGATACGCAGTATTTT.

In DNA form, the CDR3 reads TGTGCCAGCAGCCTGAGACTAGCGGGCGAGCAGTTCTTC. Translated: CASSLRLAGEQFF. The V and J genes are TRBV4-2 and TRBJ2-1; 10 bases align to TRBD2. V was clipped by 4 bases and J by 10 bases; unmatched bases: 4. Germline V gene data show CDR1 as LGHNA and CDR2 as YNFKEQ. The CDR3 is 13 amino acids.

The chain recombines TRBV29-1 with TRBJ2-5; TRBD1 is a possible D gene (6 bases). V lost 6 bases to trimming and J lost 5 bases, with 16 bases between them. The CDR3 sequence is 13 residues long. Germline CDR1 is SQVTM and CDR2 is ANQGSEA. The DNA of the CDR3 is TGCAGCGTCTATCCTGCAGGGGTGGAGACCCAGTACTTC. Translating gives CSVYPAGVETQYF.

This chain connects TRBV5-1 to TRBJ2-7, with 9 positions matching TRBD1. This CDR3 contains 14 residues. The junction had 5 bases not matched to a gene; V was cut back by 4 bases and J by 3 bases. CDR1 and CDR2 (germline): SGHRS, YFSETQ. The CDR3 DNA follows: TGCGCCAGCAGCACGGGACAGGGCTTCTACGAGCAGTACTTC. Amino acids: CASSTGQGFYEQYF. Drawing the rest from reference TRBV5-1 and TRBJ2-7, the complete variable domain is KAGVTQTPRYLIKTRGQQVTLSCSPISGHRSVSWYQQTPGQGLQFLFEYFSETQRNKGNFPGRFSGRQFSNSRSEMNVSTLELGDSALYLCASSTGQGFYEQYFGPGTRLTVT.

The rearrangement uses TRBV5-1 and TRBJ1-2, with D possibly being TRBD1 (5 bases). With 1 base removed from V and 7 bases from J, the gap between germline ends came to 20 bases. The germline CDR1 and CDR2 sequences are SGHRS and YFSETQ. The CDR3 has 16 residues. The CDR3 DNA reads TGCGCCAGCAGCTTGACAGGTGACAGCCCCTCGAGTGGCTACACCTTC. Protein sequence: CASSLTGDSPSSGYTF.

In the case of this clone: One end of the junction is discordant with germline, which a read error may explain. J is TRBJ2-7 and V is TRBV4-2; 10 bases are shared with TRBD2. CDR1 is LGHNA, CDR2 YNFKEQ, per germline. The CDR3 contains 17 residues. The CDR3 coding sequence is TGTGCCAGCAGCCAAGGGCTAGCGGGAGCTACCTCCTACGAGCCGTACTTC. Its protein product is CASSQGLAGATSYEPYF.

V gene TRBV5-6 combines with J gene TRBJ2-7, with D possibly being TRBD2 (5 bases). The CDR3 contains 16 residues. CDR1 and CDR2 from the germline V gene are SGHDT and YYEEEE. Trimming took 5 bases from V and 2 from J, leaving 20 bases between them. The CDR3 coding sequence is TGTGCCAGCAGGACCCCCCCCGGGATCCGCCCCTACGAGCAGTACTTC. This translates into CASRTPPGIRPYEQYF.

The chain couples TRBV12-2 to TRBJ2-1. TRBV12-2 represents a pseudogene. This CDR3 has 13 residues. The CDR3 DNA sequence: TGTGCAAGTCGTTCAAGACCGTGGGGATATCAGTTCTTC. Its protein is CASRSRPWGYQFF.

The chain has TRBV6-1 and TRBJ1-2; D remains ambiguous. Germline loops: CDR1 MNHNS, CDR2 SASEGT. CDR3 size: 13 residues. V was trimmed by 2 bases and J by 3 bases, leaving 7 bases between them. The CDR3 protein is CASSEKAYYGYTF. CDR3 nucleotides: TGTGCCAGCAGTGAAAAGGCCTACTATGGCTACACCTTC.